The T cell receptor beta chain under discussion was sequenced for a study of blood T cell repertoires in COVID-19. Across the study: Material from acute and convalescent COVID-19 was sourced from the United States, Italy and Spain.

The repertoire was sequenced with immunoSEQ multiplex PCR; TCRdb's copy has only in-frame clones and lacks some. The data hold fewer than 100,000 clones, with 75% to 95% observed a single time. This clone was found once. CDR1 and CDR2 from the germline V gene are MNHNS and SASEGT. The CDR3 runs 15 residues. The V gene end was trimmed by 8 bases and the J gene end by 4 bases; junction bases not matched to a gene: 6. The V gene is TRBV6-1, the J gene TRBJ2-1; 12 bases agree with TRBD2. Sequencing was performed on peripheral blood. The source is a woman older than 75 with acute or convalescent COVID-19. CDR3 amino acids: CASATSGGTYNEQFF. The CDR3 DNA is TGTGCCAGCGCGACTAGCGGGGGAACTTACAATGAGCAGTTCTTC.